This T cell receptor beta chain was retrieved from a study of T cell responses to AZD1222 COVID-19 vaccine. Study-level information: The analysis combined second doses at about 4 or about 12 weeks.

Profiled with immunoSEQ multiplex PCR; TCRdb holds only in-frame clones, not every one. This table has 100,000 to 150,000 clones, over 75% appearing once. J was trimmed by 4 bases and V by 4 bases; bases with no gene match: 7. This CDR3 comprises 14 residues. Looked up from germline, CDR1 is SGHKS and CDR2 is YYEKEE (reference sequence). The sequence was collected from an adult in good health. The chain recombines TRBV5-5 with TRBJ1-2; 7 bases line up with TRBD1. The material sequenced was peripheral blood, taken on day 0 of AZD1222 vaccination. CDR3 sequence (DNA): TGTGCCAGCAGCAGCTTGGGACAGTTCTATGGCTACACCTTC. This gives the protein CASSSLGQFYGYTF.